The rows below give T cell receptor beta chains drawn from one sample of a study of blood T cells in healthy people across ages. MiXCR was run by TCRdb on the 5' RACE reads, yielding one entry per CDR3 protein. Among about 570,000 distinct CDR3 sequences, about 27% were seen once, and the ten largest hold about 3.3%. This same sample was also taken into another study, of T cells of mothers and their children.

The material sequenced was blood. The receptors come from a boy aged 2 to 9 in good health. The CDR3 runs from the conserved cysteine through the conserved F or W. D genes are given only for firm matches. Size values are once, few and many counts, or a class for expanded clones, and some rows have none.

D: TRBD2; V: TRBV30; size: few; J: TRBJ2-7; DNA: TGTGCCGGCCAGGGTAGACTAGCGGATAGCTCCTACGAGCAGTACTTC; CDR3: CAGQGRLADSSYEQYF
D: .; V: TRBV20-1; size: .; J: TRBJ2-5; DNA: TGCAGTGCTAGAGAAGGGTTTACCGCGGGATGGGAGACCCAGTACTTC; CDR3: CSAREGFTAGWETQYF
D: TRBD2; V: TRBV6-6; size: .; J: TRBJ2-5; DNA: TGTGCCAGCAGTTACGTGGGAGGGGCGGTACGGGAGCAGTACTTC; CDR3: CASSYVGGAVREQYF
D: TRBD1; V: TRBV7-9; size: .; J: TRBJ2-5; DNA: TGTGCCAGCAGCAGAGGGACAGGGAGGGAGACCCAGTACTTC; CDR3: CASSRGTGRETQYF
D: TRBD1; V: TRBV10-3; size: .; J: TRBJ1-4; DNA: TGTGCCATCAGTGAAGGACAGGGCCAGCGGGAAAAACTGTTTTTT; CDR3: CAISEGQGQREKLFF
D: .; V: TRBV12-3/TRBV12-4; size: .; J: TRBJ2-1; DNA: TGTGCCAGCAGTTTAGGCCAGGGTAAATTTGAGCAGTTCTTC; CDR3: CASSLGQGKFEQFF
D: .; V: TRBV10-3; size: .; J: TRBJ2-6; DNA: TGTGCCACCGACTCTGGGGCCAACGTCCTGACTTTC; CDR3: CATDSGANVLTF
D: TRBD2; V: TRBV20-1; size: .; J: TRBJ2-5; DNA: TGCAGTGCTATGACTAGCGGGAGAATTACGGGCCCCGACGAGACCCAGTACTTC; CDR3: CSAMTSGRITGPDETQYF
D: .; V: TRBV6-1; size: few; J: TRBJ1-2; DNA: TGTGCCAGCAGTGCCCGGCGGGACGTAGCTAACTATGGCTACACCTTC; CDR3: CASSARRDVANYGYTF
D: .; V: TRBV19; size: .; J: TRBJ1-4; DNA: TGTGCCAGTAGGGATGGGACGGGGAATGAAAAACTGTTTTTT; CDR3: CASRDGTGNEKLFF
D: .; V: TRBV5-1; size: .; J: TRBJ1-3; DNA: TGCGCCAGCAGCTTCCAGGGGACTATTGGGTCTGGAAACACCATATATTTT; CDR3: CASSFQGTIGSGNTIYF
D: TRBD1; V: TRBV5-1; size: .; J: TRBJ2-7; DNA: TGCGCCAGCAGCTTGGGGGGACAGGGCGTCTACGAGCAGTACTTC; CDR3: CASSLGGQGVYEQYF
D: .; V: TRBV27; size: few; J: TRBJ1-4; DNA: TGTGCCAGCAGTTTATCCGAACCCGGGCCCTATGAAAAACTGTTTTTT; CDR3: CASSLSEPGPYEKLFF
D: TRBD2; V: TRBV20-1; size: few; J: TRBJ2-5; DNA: TGCAGTGGACGGACGGGGGGTTCTTTCGAGACCCAGTACTTC; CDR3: CSGRTGGSFETQYF
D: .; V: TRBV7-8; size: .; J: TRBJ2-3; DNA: TGTGCCAGCAGCTTATCCCGGCGGGATACGCAGTATTTT; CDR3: CASSLSRRDTQYF
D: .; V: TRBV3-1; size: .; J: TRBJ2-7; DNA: TGTGCCAGCAGCCAGGGGACTCCGACCTACGAGCAGTACTTC; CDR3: CASSQGTPTYEQYF
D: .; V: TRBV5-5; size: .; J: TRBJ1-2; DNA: TGTGCCAGCAGCTTGGAGGGGCCAGGAATCTATGGCTACACCTTC; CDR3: CASSLEGPGIYGYTF
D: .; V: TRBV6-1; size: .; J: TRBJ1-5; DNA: TGTGCCAGCTGTAACAGGGCGAGCAATCAGCCCCAGCATTTT; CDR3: CASCNRASNQPQHF
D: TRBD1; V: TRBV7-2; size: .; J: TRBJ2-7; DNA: TGTGCCAGCAGCTTAGGACAGGGGGCGGTCTCCTACGAGCAGTACTTC; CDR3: CASSLGQGAVSYEQYF
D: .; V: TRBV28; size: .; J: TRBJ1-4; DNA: TGTGCCAGCGGTAGTCCCCTTTTCAATGAAAAACTGTTTTTT; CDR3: CASGSPLFNEKLFF
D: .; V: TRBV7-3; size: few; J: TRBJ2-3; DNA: TGTGCCAGCAGCTTAAGTCGGGTCGCAGATACGCAGTATTTT; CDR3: CASSLSRVADTQYF
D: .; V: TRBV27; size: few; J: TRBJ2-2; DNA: TGTGCCAGCAGTGCCCAGGGCCGGGAGCTGTTTTTT; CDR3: CASSAQGRELFF
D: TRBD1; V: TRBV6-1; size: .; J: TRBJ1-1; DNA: TGTGCCAGCTCGGTGGGATGGGACAGGGGCAACACTCTGAACACTGAAGCTTTCTTT; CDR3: CASSVGWDRGNTLNTEAFF
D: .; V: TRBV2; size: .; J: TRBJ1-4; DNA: TGTGCCAGCAGTCGGGCGGCCAGACTGACTAATGAAAAACTGTTTTTT; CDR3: CASSRAARLTNEKLFF
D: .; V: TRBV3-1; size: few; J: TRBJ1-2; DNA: TGTGCCAGCAGCCCGGCTGGGGGGTATGGCTACACCTTC; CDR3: CASSPAGGYGYTF
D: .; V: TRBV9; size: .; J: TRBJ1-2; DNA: TGTGCCAGCAGCGCCGCCGGTTATGGCTACACCTTC; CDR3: CASSAAGYGYTF
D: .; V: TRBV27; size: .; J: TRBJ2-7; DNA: TGTGCCAGCAGTTTATATGGCGGGGAGGAACCCTACGAGCAGTACTTC; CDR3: CASSLYGGEEPYEQYF
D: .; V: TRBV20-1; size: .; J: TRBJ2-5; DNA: TGCAGTGCCGAGCCGGGAGCTCAAGAGACCCAGTACTTC; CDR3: CSAEPGAQETQYF
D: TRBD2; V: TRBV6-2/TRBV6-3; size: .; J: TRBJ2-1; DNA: TGTGCCAGCCGAGGAAGCGGGAGATACAATGAGCAGTTCTTC; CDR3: CASRGSGRYNEQFF
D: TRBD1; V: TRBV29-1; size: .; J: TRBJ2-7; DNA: TGCAGCGTTGACAGGGGGTCTGGCGAGCAGTACTTC; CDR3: CSVDRGSGEQYF
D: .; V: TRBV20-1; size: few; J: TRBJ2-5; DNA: TGCAGTGCTCCCCCGGGGGCGAATCAAGAGACCCAGTACTTC; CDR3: CSAPPGANQETQYF
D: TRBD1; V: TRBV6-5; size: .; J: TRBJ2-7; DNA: TGTGCCAGCAGTTACTCGACGGGACAGGGTACAAGAGACGAGCAGTACTTC; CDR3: CASSYSTGQGTRDEQYF
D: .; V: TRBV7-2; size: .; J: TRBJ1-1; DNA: TGTGCCAGCAGCCCTCAGGAGGGGGTAGCAGCTTTCTTT; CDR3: CASSPQEGVAAFF
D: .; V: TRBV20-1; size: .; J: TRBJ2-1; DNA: TGCAGTGCTAGAGATACTCCCGCGGGAATCGGCAATGAGCAGTTCTTC; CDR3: CSARDTPAGIGNEQFF
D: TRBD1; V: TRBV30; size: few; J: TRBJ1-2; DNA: TGTGCCTGGAGTCGGGACAGGCCCTATGGCTACACCTTC; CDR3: CAWSRDRPYGYTF
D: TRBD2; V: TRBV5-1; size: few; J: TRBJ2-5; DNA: TGCGCCAGCAGCTTGAGTAGCGGGGGCCAAGAGACCCAGTACTTC; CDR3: CASSLSSGGQETQYF
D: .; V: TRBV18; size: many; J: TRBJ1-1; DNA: TGTGCCAGCTCGATTGGGGCGGCCGGTGAAGCTTTCTTT; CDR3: CASSIGAAGEAFF
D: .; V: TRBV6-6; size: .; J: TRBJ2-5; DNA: TGTGCCAGCGGTGAAGGCCAAGAGGCCCAGTACTTC; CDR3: CASGEGQEAQYF
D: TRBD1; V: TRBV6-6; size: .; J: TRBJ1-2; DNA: TGTGCCAGCAGACTCCGACAGGGTGATGGCTACACCTTC; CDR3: CASRLRQGDGYTF
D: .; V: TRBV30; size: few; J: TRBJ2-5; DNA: TGTGCCTGGACCGGACACGAAGAAGAGACCCAGTACTTC; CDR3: CAWTGHEEETQYF
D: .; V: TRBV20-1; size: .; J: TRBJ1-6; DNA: TGCAGTGCTAGGAGCAGGGGCTCCTATAATTCACCCCTCCACTTT; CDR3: CSARSRGSYNSPLHF
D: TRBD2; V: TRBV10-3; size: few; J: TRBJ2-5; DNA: TGTGCCACGGGGACTAGCACACAGACCCAGTACTTC; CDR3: CATGTSTQTQYF